This T cell receptor beta chain was documented in a study of control samples from healthy donors and cancer patients. The assay was immunoSEQ multiplex PCR, and TCRdb's table has in-frame clones only and misses some. The sample includes approximately 52,000 clones, more than 95% of them seen just once. CDR3 length: 13 residues. CDR1 is LNHDA, CDR2 SQIVND, per germline (reference sequence). The V gene lost 7 bases and the J gene lost 5 bases, with 14 bases spanning the gap. This clonotype was sampled from a woman aged 18 to 35 in good health. Sequencing was carried out using blood. This chain uses TRBV19 with TRBJ1-2; TRBD1 is a possible D gene (6 bases). The CDR3 DNA reads as TGTGCCAGTAACGATGGGGGCCCTTATGGCTACACCTTC. Translated: CASNDGGPYGYTF.